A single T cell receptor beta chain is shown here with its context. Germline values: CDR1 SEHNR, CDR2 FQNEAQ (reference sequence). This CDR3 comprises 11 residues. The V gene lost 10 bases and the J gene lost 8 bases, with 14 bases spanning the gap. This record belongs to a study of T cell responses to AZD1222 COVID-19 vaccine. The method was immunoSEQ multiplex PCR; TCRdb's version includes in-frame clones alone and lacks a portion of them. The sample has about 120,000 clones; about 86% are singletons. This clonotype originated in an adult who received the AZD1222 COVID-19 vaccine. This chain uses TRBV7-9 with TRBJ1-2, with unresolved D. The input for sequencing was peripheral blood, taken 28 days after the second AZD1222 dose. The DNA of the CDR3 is TGTGCCATAACAAAGCCGGTCGGCTACACCTTC. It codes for CAITKPVGYTF.